Detailed here is one T cell receptor (beta chain). Its antigen is undetermined. At the Johns Hopkins FTIC core, DNA taken from cultured CD4+ T cells was sequenced by way of the Oncomine TCR Beta short-read assay. One entry per CDR3 protein results from TCRdb running MiXCR on the PCR reads. This table has approximately 21,000 distinct CDR3 sequences, approximately 57% appearing once. This entry is derived from a study of vaccination and CD4 T cells after COVID-19. Across the study: Culture controls were given either a CEFX pool, an HIV-1 Nef pool, or no peptide.

General study points: Median SARS-CoV-2-reactive clonotype numbers went from around 19 to 38; this increase was not significant.

The V gene's germline CDR1 is SGHDT and CDR2 YYEEEE. The CDR3 consists of 15 residues. After removal of 3 bases from V and 2 bases from J, the junction contained 6 bases not matched to a gene. Specified treatment: roughly ten-day PBMC culture with coronavirus spike peptide pools or control peptides (ViraFEST assay). The starting material was CD4+ T cells from blood, cultured in vitro, obtained after SARS-CoV-2 vaccination. This chain connects TRBV5-6 to TRBJ1-1, with 8 bases fitting TRBD1. The source of this sequence is a human donor who had recovered from COVID-19. This CDR3 reads CASSWSGTGNTEAFF. Here the CDR3 DNA reads TGTGCCAGCAGCTGGAGTGGGACAGGAAACACTGAAGCTTTCTTT.